This T cell receptor (beta chain) was observed in a study of PD-1 blockade in classical Hodgkin lymphoma. Study details: Patients were given intravenous nivolumab, 3 mg/kg, every 2 weeks.

This CDR3 spans 16 amino acids. Germline loops: CDR1 SGDLS, CDR2 YYNGEE. V was clipped by 4 bases and J by 2 bases, with 19 bases between them. Points on this clone: Its cognate antigen is unknown.

Exposure to brentuximab vedotin varied, and each patient had relapsed following autologous stem cell transplantation. Patients' outcomes at their best amounted to complete response, partial response or progressive disease. Study-wide results and limits: At baseline, newly diagnosed patients reportedly showed less TCR diversity than healthy donors. Complete responders' diversity at baseline resembled that of newly diagnosed patients.

The data were produced by immunoSEQ multiplex PCR, yet TCRdb's version contains in-frame clones alone and is incomplete. In the table there are over 15,000 clones, roughly 82% of which are singletons. The chain uses TRBV9 and TRBJ2-7; possibly TRBD1 for D (5 bases). This TCR came from a human donor with classical Hodgkin lymphoma. The source material was peripheral blood mononuclear cells (PBMCs), sampled before the second cycle of nivolumab. The CDR3 DNA reads as TGTGCCAGCAGCCCACCGACAGATACAAAAGCCTACGAGCAGTACTTC. This encodes CASSPPTDTKAYEQYF.